This T cell receptor (beta chain) is from a study of blood T cells in healthy people across ages. J gave up 6 bases and V 9 bases, and 26 bases lay outside the gene matches. There are 19 residues in the CDR3. The germline CDR1 and CDR2 sequences are ENHRY and SYGVKD. Through a sample-barcoded 5' primer and a J-beta primer mix, a second PCR was run for about 7 to 12 cycles. TCRdb called the 5' RACE reads again in MiXCR, with one record for every CDR3 protein. Of 910,000 or so distinct CDR3 sequences listed, roughly half are singletons. This sequence originates from a woman aged 55-75 years in good health. Sequenced material: blood. J is TRBJ2-3 and V is TRBV10-3; TRBD2 matches at 8 bases. The CDR3, as DNA: TGTGCCATAGGCGGCGGAGGTAGCGGGACCAACCTCTTGACGGATACGCAGTATTTT. It translates to CAIGGGGSGTNLLTDTQYF.